This T cell receptor (beta chain) was identified in a study of cytomegalovirus exposure and HLA in healthy donors. Study-level points and caveats: A later analysis linked a missense DCLRE1C variant to TCR beta V- and J-gene trimming. As was reported, the classifier diagnosed cytomegalovirus status with high specificity and sensitivity.

The V end was cut by 5 bases, the J end by 2 bases, with 10 bases between. This CDR3 has 13 amino acids. Germline V gene sequence: CDR1 LNHDA, CDR2 SQIVND (reference sequence). This clone appeared a few times. The antigen is not known. Amplification used 60 Vbeta primers and 13 Jbeta primers. TCRdb keeps only in-frame clones here, not all; method: immunoSEQ multiplex PCR. The data contain 140,000 or so clones, approximately 76% of them seen just once; the ten biggest clones take up around 1.9%. The sequenced material came from PBMCs. The V call is TRBV19, the J call TRBJ2-7, with a weak D call TRBD1 (5 bases). The TCR was taken from a man aged 40-50 years in good health and CMV-seronegative. CDR3 region: CASSPTVAYEQYF. DNA for the CDR3: TGTGCCAGTAGTCCGACAGTGGCCTACGAGCAGTACTTC.